What follows are 12 T cell receptor beta chains derived from one specimen sequenced in a study of shared clonotypes between healthy human individuals. Profiling relied on immunoSEQ multiplex PCR, and the TCRdb table lists in-frame clones only, not all of them. The table lists about 2,500,000 clones, around 94% of them singletons. The sequencing input was naive CD4+ T cells sorted from blood. Documented subset: CD45RA+ positively selected. The receptors shown here come from a man between 18 and 29 years old in good health.

This chain joins TRBV18 and TRBJ2-7, with D tentatively TRBD1 (5 bases). V was cut by 3 bases and J by 4 bases, with 16 bases left in between. The germline CDR1 and CDR2 sequences are KGHSH and LQKENI. The length of the CDR3 is 15 residues. CDR3 region: CASSPPRAGNYEQYF. CDR3 in DNA: TGTGCCAGCTCACCCCCCAGGGCAGGTAATTACGAGCAGTACTTC.

This chain uses TRBV4-1 with TRBJ2-1, with TRBD2 identical over 11 bases. The CDR3 has 16 residues. V gave up 3 bases and J gave up 6 bases; unmatched junction bases: 7. Germline V lookup: CDR1 MGHRA, CDR2 YSYEKL. The CDR3 nucleotides are TGCGCCAGCAGCCAGCCACTAGCGGGAGTACGCAATGAGCAGTTCTTC. Protein sequence: CASSQPLAGVRNEQFF.

The chain is built from TRBV10-3 and TRBJ2-1, with a possible D match to TRBD2 (5 bases). Looked up from germline, CDR1 is ENHRY and CDR2 is SYGVKD. Trimming took 10 bases from V and 5 from J, leaving 12 bases between them. The length of the CDR3 is 12 residues. This CDR3 reads CATNTGDNEQFF. CDR3 in DNA: TGTGCCACGAACACCGGGGACAATGAGCAGTTCTTC.

The chain uses TRBV27 and TRBJ1-1, with D perhaps matching TRBD1 (5 bases). Germline V CDR1 and CDR2: MNHEY, SMNVEV (reference sequence). Trimming left V 7 bases short and J 4 bases short, with 13 bases between. There are 13 residues in the CDR3. CDR3 region: CASKSGTGTEAFF. The CDR3 nucleotides read TGTGCCAGCAAATCCGGGACGGGCACTGAAGCTTTCTTT.

The chain combines TRBV30 with TRBJ2-1; D possibly corresponds to TRBD2 (5 bases). From germline, CDR1 is GTSNPN and CDR2 SVGIG (reference sequence). This CDR3 contains 15 residues. V was trimmed by 2 bases and J by 8 bases, leaving 19 bases between them. DNA for the CDR3: TGTGCCTGGAGTAGAACCAGGACTGCTTTTGATGAGCAGTTCTTC. As protein: CAWSRTRTAFDEQFF.

This chain connects TRBV5-6 to TRBJ2-5; TRBD1 or TRBD2 may be the D gene (5 bases each). Per the germline V gene, CDR1 is SGHDT and CDR2 is YYEEEE. CDR3 size: 15 residues. V dropped 7 bases and J dropped 5 bases, with 21 bases sitting between them. CDR3 protein: CASHWSPGPGETQYF. CDR3 bases: TGTGCCAGCCACTGGAGTCCGGGGCCTGGGGAGACCCAGTACTTC.

The CDR3 spells CASSQGTGDGYTF. CDR3 sequence (DNA): TGTGCCAGCAGCCAAGGGACAGGGGATGGCTACACCTTC. The V gene is TRBV6-1, the J gene TRBJ1-2; TRBD1 matches at 10 bases. From germline, CDR1 is MNHNS and CDR2 SASEGT. The junction had 4 bases not matched to a gene; V was cut back by 6 bases and J by 6 bases. The CDR3 contains 13 residues.

Only a few counts were recorded for this clone. The rearrangement uses TRBV28 and TRBJ1-2; TRBD1 is a possible D gene (6 bases). The V and J ends lost 6 bases and 10 bases respectively, with 18 bases between them. This CDR3 comprises 13 residues. Per the germline V gene, CDR1 is MDHEN and CDR2 is SYDVKM. The CDR3 is CASSRPPTGPYTF. The CDR3 DNA follows: TGTGCCAGCAGCCGCCCCCCTACAGGGCCCTACACCTTC.

This sequence joins TRBV5-6 and TRBJ2-2; possible D gene TRBD1, 5 bases. V lost 1 base and J 1 base, leaving 8 bases between the germline ends. The germline gives CDR1 SGHDT, CDR2 YYEEEE. The CDR3 totals 15 residues. CDR3: CASSLRGRNTGELFF. Written as DNA, the CDR3 is TGTGCCAGCAGCTTGAGGGGCAGGAACACCGGGGAGCTGTTTTTT.

This chain joins TRBV30 and TRBJ1-5; D ambiguous. Germline lookup yields CDR1 GTSNPN and CDR2 SVGIG (reference sequence). CDR3 length: 18 amino acids. Between the trimmed V and J ends, which lost 0 bases and 2 bases, there was a span of 20 bases. This chain's CDR3 is CAWSVERVYPAGNQPQHF. The CDR3 nucleotides are TGTGCCTGGAGTGTGGAAAGGGTATACCCCGCGGGCAATCAGCCCCAGCATTTT.

With regard to this clone: Other DNA sequences in this sample translate to the same CDR3. The V gene is TRBV18, the J gene TRBJ2-2; D perhaps matches TRBD2 (5 bases). The CDR3 extends over 14 amino acids. V lost 2 bases and J 5 bases, leaving 9 bases between the germline ends. Germline V gives CDR1 KGHSH, CDR2 LQKENI. The CDR3: CASSPGLATGELFF. CDR3 bases: TGTGCCAGCTCACCAGGACTGGCAACCGGGGAGCTGTTTTTT.

This chain joins TRBV6-6 and TRBJ1-2; the D gene is possibly TRBD1 (5 bases). The germline gives CDR1 MNHNY, CDR2 SVGAGI (reference sequence). With 2 bases removed from V and 4 bases from J, the gap between germline ends came to 14 bases. The CDR3 length is 15 residues. This CDR3 reads CASSYRDGLLYGYTF. The CDR3 DNA is TGTGCCAGCAGTTACCGGGACGGCTTACTCTATGGCTACACCTTC.